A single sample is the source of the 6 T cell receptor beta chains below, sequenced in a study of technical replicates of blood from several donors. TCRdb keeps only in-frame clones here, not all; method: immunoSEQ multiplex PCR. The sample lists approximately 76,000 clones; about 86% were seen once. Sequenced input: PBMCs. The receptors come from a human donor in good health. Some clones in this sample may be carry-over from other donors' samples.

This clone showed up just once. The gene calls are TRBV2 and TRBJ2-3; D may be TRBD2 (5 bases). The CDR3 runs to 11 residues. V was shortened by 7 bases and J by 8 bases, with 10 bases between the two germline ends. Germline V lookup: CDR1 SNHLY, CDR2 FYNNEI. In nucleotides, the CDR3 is TGTGCCAGCAACGCGGGTGCTACGCAGTATTTT. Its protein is CASNAGATQYF.

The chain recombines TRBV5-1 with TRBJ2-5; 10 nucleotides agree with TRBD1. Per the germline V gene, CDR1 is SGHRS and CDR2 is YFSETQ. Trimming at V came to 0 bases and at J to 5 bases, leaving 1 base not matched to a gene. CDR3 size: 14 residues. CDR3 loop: CASSLAGQGETQYF. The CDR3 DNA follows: TGCGCCAGCAGCTTGGCGGGACAGGGGGAGACCCAGTACTTC.

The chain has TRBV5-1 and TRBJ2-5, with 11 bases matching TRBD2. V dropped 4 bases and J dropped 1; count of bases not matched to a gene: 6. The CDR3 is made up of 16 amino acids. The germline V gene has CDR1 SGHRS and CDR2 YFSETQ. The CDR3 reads CASSPGLAARQETQYF. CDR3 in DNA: TGCGCCAGCAGCCCGGGACTAGCGGCTCGCCAAGAGACCCAGTACTTC.

As DNA, the CDR3 is TGTGCCAGCAGTGCACTAGCGGGGGAAAACCGCTACGAGCAGTACTTC. Residues: CASSALAGENRYEQYF. The chain couples TRBV6-1 to TRBJ2-7; 11 bases line up with TRBD2. The trim removed 4 bases at V and 3 bases at J, leaving 8 bases unmatched. Germline CDR1 reads MNHNS; CDR2 reads SASEGT. This CDR3 has 16 residues.

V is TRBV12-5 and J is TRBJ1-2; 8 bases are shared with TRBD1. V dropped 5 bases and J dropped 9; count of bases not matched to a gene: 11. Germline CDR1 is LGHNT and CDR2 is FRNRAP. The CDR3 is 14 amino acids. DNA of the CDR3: TGTGCTAGTGGTATACCAATCAGGGGGCATCGCTACACCTTC. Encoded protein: CASGIPIRGHRYTF.

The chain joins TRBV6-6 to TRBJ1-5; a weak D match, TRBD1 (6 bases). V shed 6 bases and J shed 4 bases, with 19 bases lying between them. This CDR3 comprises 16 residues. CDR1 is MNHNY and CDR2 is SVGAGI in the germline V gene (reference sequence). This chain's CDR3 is CASSDNRVSFNQPQHF. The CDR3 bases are TGTGCCAGCAGCGATAACAGGGTCTCCTTTAATCAGCCCCAGCATTTT.